This TCR beta chain is drawn from a study of T cell responses to AZD1222 COVID-19 vaccine. Study observations and caveats: Targets within unmutated variant regions were reportedly found for nearly half of spike-specific TCRs. With dominance at 160-218 and 743-854, vaccine-associated CD4 TCRs spanned spike.

A remark on this clone: The antigen is not known.

Clones were read by immunoSEQ multiplex PCR, and TCRdb kept only the in-frame ones, dropping some. This sample has approximately 130,000 clones, with 93% found just once. With 6 bases removed from V and 1 base from J, the gap between germline ends came to 12 bases. This CDR3 is built from 15 residues. CDR1 MDHEN and CDR2 SYDVKM come from the germline V gene. The sequencing used peripheral blood, collected on day 0 of AZD1222 vaccination. This receptor was taken from an adult in good health. This sequence joins TRBV28 and TRBJ1-4; the D is unclear. The CDR3 DNA sequence: TGTGCCAGCAGGCCCCGGGTAGGAACTAATGAAAAACTGTTTTTT. Its protein is CASRPRVGTNEKLFF.